A selection of T cell receptor beta chains follows, all from one sample in a study of cytomegalovirus exposure and HLA in healthy donors. TCRdb's table, derived via immunoSEQ multiplex PCR, lists solely in-frame clones and lacks some. The data contain some 190,000 clones, around 84% of them singletons. The sequenced sample was PBMCs. All receptors derive from a man in his forties in good health and CMV-seropositive. Each CDR3 is given with its conserved first and last residue. A D gene is named only where the DNA matches it firmly. Size values are once, few and many counts, or a class for expanded clones, and some rows have none.

15 TRBD1 TRBJ1-5 TRBV28 . TGTGCCAGCAGTTCCCACAGGGGACTCAATCAGCCCCAGCATTTT CASSSHRGLNQPQHF
15 TRBD2 TRBJ2-1 TRBV5-1 . TGCGCCAGCAGCTCTTATAGCGGGAGCGCGGGTGAGCAGTTCTTC CASSSYSGSAGEQFF
13 . TRBJ2-7 TRBV28 . TGTGCCAGCAGGGGGGTAGCGGTTTACGAGCAGTACTTC CASRGVAVYEQYF
16 TRBD2 TRBJ2-3 TRBV9 . TGTGCCAGCAGCGAGGGACTAGCGGGCAACACAGATACGCAGTATTTT CASSEGLAGNTDTQYF
14 . TRBJ2-7 TRBV4-1 once TGCGCCAGCAGCCAAGGGGGGAGGATTGGCGAGCAGTACTTC CASSQGGRIGEQYF
18 . TRBJ2-7 TRBV4-2 . TGTGCCAGCAGCCAAGATCCCTCAAGATCTCCAGGGCTCTACGAGCAGTACTTC CASSQDPSRSPGLYEQYF
14 TRBD1 TRBJ1-2 TRBV6-5 . TGTGCCAGCAGGGATTTGACAGGGGGCAATGGCTACACCTTC CASRDLTGGNGYTF
14 . TRBJ2-5 TRBV7-9 . TGTGCCAGCAGCCTATGGGACTTCCAAGAGACCCAGTACTTC CASSLWDFQETQYF
14 TRBD1 TRBJ1-2 TRBV4-2 . TGTGCCAGCAGCTCAGGCGGGACAGGCCCCGGCTACACCTTC CASSSGGTGPGYTF
12 . TRBJ2-7 TRBV5-6 . TGTGCCAGCAGCCAGGGGAGTGGCGAGCAGTACTTC CASSQGSGEQYF
15 TRBD2 TRBJ2-7 TRBV18 . TGTGCCAGCTCGCCCGGGACTAGCGTCTCCTACGAGCAGTACTTC CASSPGTSVSYEQYF
13 . TRBJ1-1 TRBV7-9 . TGTGCCAGCAGATTCAGGGGAGTGGGTGAAGCTTTCTTT CASRFRGVGEAFF
16 . TRBJ2-3 TRBV9 . TGTGCCAGCAGCGTAGTTGGTTTTACTAGCACAGATACGCAGTATTTT CASSVVGFTSTDTQYF
15 . TRBJ1-5 TRBV6-6 . TGTGCCAGCAGGCTCGATTGGACTACATTTCAGCCCCAGCATTTT CASRLDWTTFQPQHF
18 . TRBJ2-1 TRBV9 . TGTGCCAGCAGCGCCAGGGGGGCAGGAGGGAGCTCCTACAATGAGCAGTTCTTC CASSARGAGGSSYNEQFF
15 . TRBJ1-3 TRBV18 . TGTGCCAGCTCACAGCAGGGAACGTCTGGAAACACCATATATTTT CASSQQGTSGNTIYF
13 . TRBJ2-7 TRBV5-6 once TGTGCCAGCAGCTTGGGGGGCAGATACGAGCAGTACTTC CASSLGGRYEQYF
16 TRBD2 TRBJ2-3 TRBV5-1 . TGCGCCAGCAGCCCCAGGACTAGCGGGGTTGGGAATACGCAGTATTTT CASSPRTSGVGNTQYF